These 14 T cell receptor beta chains share one sample of origin, sequenced in a study of response to subunit inactivated influenza vaccine. TCRdb analysed the RT-PCR reads with MiXCR anew, one entry per CDR3 protein. The data show around 650,000 distinct CDR3 sequences, with 15% to 19% seen just once and approximately 10% held by the top ten. The sequences come from PBMCs from blood, collected about 11 days after vaccination. These receptors all come from a man aged 50 or older who received an inactivated influenza vaccine.

This clonotype was counted only a few times. V and J are TRBV5-6 and TRBJ2-1; perhaps TRBD2 as D (6 bases). V lost 0 bases and J lost 7, with 11 bases in between. The CDR3 runs 14 residues. Germline V gene sequence: CDR1 SGHDT, CDR2 YYEEEE. This CDR3 reads CASSLAGGKNEQFF. The CDR3 DNA reads TGTGCCAGCAGCTTGGCAGGAGGGAAAAATGAGCAGTTCTTC. The whole variable domain, filled in from reference TRBV5-6 and TRBJ2-1, reads DAGVTQSPTHLIKTRGQQVTLRCSPKSGHDTVSWYQQALGQGPQFIFQYYEEEERQRGNFPDRFSGHQFPNYSSELNVNALLLGDSALYLCASSLAGGKNEQFFGPGTRLTVL.

This clonotype was recorded many times. V and J are TRBV4-1 and TRBJ2-7, with D uncertain. The CDR3 runs 13 residues. Germline-derived CDR1 and CDR2 are MGHRA and YSYEKL. V shed 0 bases and J shed 4 bases, with 7 bases lying between them. In DNA, the CDR3 is TGCGCCAGCAGCCAAGAAGCAGTATACGAGCAGTACTTC. It translates to CASSQEAVYEQYF.

This clonotype was found a few times. The rearrangement joins TRBV12-3 or TRBV12-4 to TRBJ2-3; 7 nucleotides match TRBD2. The CDR3 extends over 15 amino acids. The V gene end was trimmed by 4 bases and the J gene end by 8 bases; junction bases not matched to a gene: 12. The CDR3 protein is CASSWLLAGLGTQYF. The CDR3 nucleotides are TGTGCCAGCAGTTGGCTTTTAGCGGGCTTGGGTACGCAGTATTTT.

This clonotype was observed a handful of times. V usage is TRBV11-2 and J usage is TRBJ2-7; 7 bases are shared with TRBD1. The germline gives CDR1 SGHAT, CDR2 FQNNGV. The V and J ends lost 5 bases and 7 bases, in that order; junction bases with no gene match: 14. The CDR3 extends over 15 amino acids. CDR3 nucleotides: TGTGCCAGCAGCCCAAACTCAGGGGGTTCTTGGGAGCAGTACTTC. Its translation is CASSPNSGGSWEQYF. Filled out from reference TRBV11-2 and TRBJ2-7, the complete variable domain reads EAGVAQSPRYKIIEKRQSVAFWCNPISGHATLYWYQQILGQGPKLLIQFQNNGVVDDSQLPKDRFSAERLKGVDSTLKIQPAKLEDSAVYLCASSPNSGGSWEQYFGPGTRLTVT.

This chain uses TRBV24-1 with TRBJ2-1, with no clear D. Germline V lookup: CDR1 KGHDR, CDR2 SFDVKD. The CDR3 contains 15 residues. V was clipped by 4 bases and J by 1 base, with 10 bases between them. The CDR3: CATSDSRASYNEQFF. Here the CDR3 DNA reads TGTGCCACCAGTGACTCCCGGGCTTCCTACAATGAGCAGTTCTTC.

This clonotype was counted at least ten times. J is TRBJ2-3 and V is TRBV10-3; TRBD1 might be the D (7 bases). Trimming removed 7 bases from V and 4 bases from J, with 15 bases in between. Germline V gene lookup returns CDR1 ENHRY and CDR2 SYGVKD. CDR3 size: 14 residues. The CDR3 coding sequence is TGTGCCATCAAGGAGGGGGCGCAAGCAGATACGCAGTATTTT. As protein: CAIKEGAQADTQYF.

This clonotype was counted only a few times. This rearrangement joins TRBV20-1 to TRBJ2-7, with 8 bases identical to TRBD1. Germline loops: CDR1 DFQATT, CDR2 SNEGSKA (reference sequence). This CDR3 region has 12 residues. The junction had 3 bases not matched to a gene; V was cut back by 3 bases and J by 5 bases. CDR3 residues: CSARADRDEQYF. The CDR3 DNA is TGCAGTGCTAGGGCGGACAGGGACGAGCAGTACTTC.

This clonotype was seen only a few times. This chain joins TRBV4-1 and TRBJ2-5; D uncertain. V lost 1 base and J 5 bases, leaving 14 bases between the germline ends. The CDR3 is made up of 15 amino acids. CDR1 MGHRA and CDR2 YSYEKL come from the germline V gene. CDR3 DNA: TGCGCCAGCAGCCAAGCGGGTAGAGGTGGGGAGACCCAGTACTTC. Its protein product is CASSQAGRGGETQYF.

This chain connects TRBV19 to TRBJ1-2, with a possible D match to TRBD1 (5 bases). The CDR3 loop spans 14 amino acids. V lost 3 bases, J lost 2 bases, and 10 bases lay in between. CDR1 and CDR2 from the germline V gene are LNHDA and SQIVND (reference sequence). The CDR3 nucleotides are TGTGCCAGTAGTATTGGGCAGGGCAACTATGGCTACACCTTC. Protein: CASSIGQGNYGYTF.

The genes are TRBV29-1 and TRBJ2-7; TRBD1 might be the D (6 bases). The germline V gene has CDR1 SQVTM and CDR2 ANQGSEA. V was pared by 3 bases and J by 6 bases, with 9 bases between. The CDR3 is made up of 11 amino acids. CDR3 amino acids: CSVDLGGEQYF. CDR3 coding DNA: TGCAGCGTTGATTTAGGGGGCGAGCAGTACTTC.

This chain links TRBV4-1 with TRBJ1-4; 7 positions match TRBD1. The CDR3 sequence is 16 residues long. Germline lookup yields CDR1 MGHRA and CDR2 YSYEKL. J gave up 3 bases and V 1 base, and 5 bases lay outside the gene matches. The CDR3, as DNA: TGCGCCAGCAGCCAAGCTATCGGGACAGCTAATGAAAAACTGTTTTTT. Its protein product is CASSQAIGTANEKLFF.

This clonotype was observed a handful of times. This chain connects TRBV24-1 to TRBJ1-1; D is perhaps TRBD1 (6 bases). The germline V gene has CDR1 KGHDR and CDR2 SFDVKD. Between the trimmed V and J ends, which lost 8 bases and 7 bases, there was a span of 16 bases. The CDR3 is 13 residues long. CDR3 residues: CATKQQGSNEAFF. The CDR3 nucleotides are TGTGCCACCAAACAACAGGGATCCAATGAAGCTTTCTTT.

This chain uses TRBV20-1 with TRBJ2-5, with D possibly matching TRBD2 (6 bases). Looked up from germline, CDR1 is DFQATT and CDR2 is SNEGSKA (reference sequence). The CDR3 contains 14 residues. Trimming removed 3 bases from V and 2 bases from J, with 13 bases in between. CDR3 loop: CSARDGRDQETQYF. DNA of the CDR3: TGCAGTGCTAGGGACGGGAGAGATCAAGAGACCCAGTACTTC.

This clonotype was counted a few times. This rearrangement joins TRBV7-3 to TRBJ2-2, with 9 bases matching TRBD2. The CDR3 covers 17 residues. Germline V gives CDR1 SGHTA, CDR2 FQGTGA. After removal of 0 bases from V and 5 bases from J, the junction contained 7 bases not matched to a gene. This CDR3 is CASSLTLASGITGELFF. The CDR3, as DNA: TGTGCCAGCAGCTTAACGCTGGCTAGCGGGATTACCGGGGAGCTGTTTTTT.